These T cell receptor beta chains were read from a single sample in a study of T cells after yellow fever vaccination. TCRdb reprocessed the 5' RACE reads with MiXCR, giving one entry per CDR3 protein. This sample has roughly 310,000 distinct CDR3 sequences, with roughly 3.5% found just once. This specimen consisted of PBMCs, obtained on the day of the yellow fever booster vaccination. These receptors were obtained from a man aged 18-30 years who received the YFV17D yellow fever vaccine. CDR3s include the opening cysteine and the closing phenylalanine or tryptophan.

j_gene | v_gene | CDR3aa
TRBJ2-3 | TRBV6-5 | CASSYSGHYTDTQYF
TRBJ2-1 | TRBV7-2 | CASNLRDRGVNEQFF
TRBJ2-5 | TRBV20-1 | CSARGQGSLAGIQETQYF
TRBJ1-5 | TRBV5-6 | CASSLGDQPQHF
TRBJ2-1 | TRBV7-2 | CASRGTQGAYEQFF
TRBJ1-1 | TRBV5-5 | CASSWESTEAFF
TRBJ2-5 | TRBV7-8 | CASSLVGNGETQYF
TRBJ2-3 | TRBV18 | CASSYPELGTGVDTQYF
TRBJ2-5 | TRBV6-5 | CASSQGWETQYF
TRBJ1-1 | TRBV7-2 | CASSFARGTGEAFF
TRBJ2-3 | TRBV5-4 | CASLPSGGAPDTHYF
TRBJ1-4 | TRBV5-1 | CASSLGDRAGMELFF
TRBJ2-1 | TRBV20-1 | CSAPRSSYNEQFF
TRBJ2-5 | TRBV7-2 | CASSLALTQETQYF
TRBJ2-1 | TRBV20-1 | CSAGGPGEQFF
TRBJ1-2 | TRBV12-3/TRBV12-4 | CASSLAEEYYGYTF
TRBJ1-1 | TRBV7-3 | CASSLDGVGTEAFF
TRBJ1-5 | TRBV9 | CASSVAIGEPQHF
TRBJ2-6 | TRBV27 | CASSLPPPVGVLTF
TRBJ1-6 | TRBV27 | CASSPEGPVLNSPLHF
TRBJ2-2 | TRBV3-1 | CASSQDRSTGELFF
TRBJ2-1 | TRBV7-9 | CASSLRGSSYNEQFF
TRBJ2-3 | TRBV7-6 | CASSPGFHTDTQYF
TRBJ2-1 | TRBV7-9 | CASKPDGLGSYNEQFF
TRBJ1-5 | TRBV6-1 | CASSEISRQPQHF
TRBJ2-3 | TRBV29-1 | CSAEGLEVDTQYF
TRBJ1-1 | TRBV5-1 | CASSLAGRAGADTEAFF
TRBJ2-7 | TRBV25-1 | CASSEMGLAPSYEQYF
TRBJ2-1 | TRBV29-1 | CSTWFYEQFF
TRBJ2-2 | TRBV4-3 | CASSPQANTGELFF
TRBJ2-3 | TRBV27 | CASSLWTSGTDTQYF
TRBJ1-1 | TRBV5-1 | CASSLMETGGVEGAFF
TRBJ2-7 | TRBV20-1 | CSARGQGTAYEQYF
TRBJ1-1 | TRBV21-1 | CASSKGSENTEAFF
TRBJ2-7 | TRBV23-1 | CASSQSEGVVPPIYEQYF
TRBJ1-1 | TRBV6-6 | CASRKGVDTEAFF
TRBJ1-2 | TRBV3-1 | CASSQGLGTTNYGYTF
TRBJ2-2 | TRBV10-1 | CASIPLGTGVRSGELFF
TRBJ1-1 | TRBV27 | CASSLTLTGITEAFF
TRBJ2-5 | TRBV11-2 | CASSSLEETQYF
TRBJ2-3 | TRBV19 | CASSPEARDTQYF
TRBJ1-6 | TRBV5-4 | CASSLRQGSYSPLHF
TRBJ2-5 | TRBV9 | CASSPRGLAGQETQYF
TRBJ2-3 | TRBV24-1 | CATSDYTDTQYF
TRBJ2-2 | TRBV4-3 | CASSRIANTGELFF
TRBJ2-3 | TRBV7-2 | CASSLAQTDTQYF
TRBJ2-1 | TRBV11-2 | CASSLRRDASYNEQFF
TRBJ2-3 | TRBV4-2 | CASSQDRLAGVVDTQYF
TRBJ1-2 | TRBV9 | CASSPSSTYGYTF
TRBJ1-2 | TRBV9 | CASSGGSAGYTF
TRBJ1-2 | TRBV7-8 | CASSSYTTGLDGYTF
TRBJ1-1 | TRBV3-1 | CASSQVRPLGGEAFF
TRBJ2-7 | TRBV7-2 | CASSSWGAGYEQYF
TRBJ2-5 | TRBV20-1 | CSARGRTGGDQETQYF
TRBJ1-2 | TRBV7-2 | CASTQTGPNYGYTF
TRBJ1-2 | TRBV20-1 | CSARGLNYGYTF
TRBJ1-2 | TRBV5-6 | CASSSLTGTGVNYGYTF
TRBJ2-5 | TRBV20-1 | CSVRGGAGLTQYF
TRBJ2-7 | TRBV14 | CASSKGPNYEQYF